This entry describes one TCR beta chain. Its antigen is currently unknown. The CDR3 totals 12 residues. Germline V lookup: CDR1 MNHEY, CDR2 SVGAGI. Trimming removed 5 bases at V and 7 bases at J, with 9 bases between. This entry belongs to a study of long-term antiretroviral therapy in people with HIV. Points from the study as a whole: Within the repertoire, clones expanded before ART were dominant at all time points. Whereas controls had wider CDR3 length ranges, HIV repertoires had narrower ones. For ART adherence, viral resistance and therapy changes, no data were available.

Survey-level resolution applied to immunoSEQ assay v3.0. Method: immunoSEQ multiplex PCR; TCRdb's copy keeps in-frame clones and lacks some. The sample has just over 35,000 clones; around 94% are singletons. The sequencing here drew on unsorted PBMCs, taken 4.1 years after starting antiretroviral therapy. This TCR came from a woman aged 45-65 years with HIV. The chain has TRBV6-5 and TRBJ2-1; D assignment may be TRBD1 or TRBD2 (6 bases each). This CDR3 is CASSQGGNEQFF. DNA for the CDR3: TGTGCCAGCAGTCAAGGGGGGAATGAGCAGTTCTTC.